These 10 T cell receptor beta chains originate from one sample sequenced in a study of T cells in localized non-small cell lung cancer. The data were produced by immunoSEQ multiplex PCR, yet TCRdb's version contains in-frame clones alone and is incomplete. Among 30,000 to 40,000 clones, around 87% were seen once, and the ten largest hold almost 6.5%. The sample was peripheral blood, taken before any cancer treatment. The receptors were gathered from a man aged 35 to 69 with stage I lung adenocarcinoma.

The rearrangement uses TRBV25-1 and TRBJ2-2, with TRBD2 as a possible D gene (5 bases). The CDR3 length is 15 residues. Trimming removed 4 bases from V and 4 bases from J, with 13 bases in between. Germline loops: CDR1 MGHDK, CDR2 SYGVNS. CDR3 sequence reads: CASSATERGTGELFF. The CDR3 DNA sequence: TGTGCCAGCAGTGCCACCGAACGGGGCACCGGGGAGCTGTTTTTT.

The V gene is TRBV7-9, the J gene TRBJ2-3; maybe TRBD2 (6 bases). The CDR3 loop spans 16 amino acids. Trimming stripped 5 bases from V and 4 bases from J, with 19 bases between. Germline-derived CDR1 and CDR2 are SEHNR and FQNEAQ (reference sequence). The CDR3 loop reads CASSPVADSWADTQYF. Here the CDR3 DNA reads TGTGCCAGCAGCCCGGTAGCGGACTCTTGGGCAGATACGCAGTATTTT.

This sequence joins TRBV11-2 and TRBJ1-1; 7 bases agree with TRBD1. Trimming cost V 1 base and J 11 bases; bases outside gene matches: 10. This CDR3 region has 14 residues. Per germline, CDR1 SGHAT and CDR2 FQNNGV. This chain's CDR3 is CASSLVSLTGRAFF. In nucleotides, the CDR3 is TGTGCCAGCAGCTTAGTATCCCTGACAGGGAGGGCTTTCTTT.

The rearrangement uses TRBV7-9 and TRBJ2-7; 7 bases line up with TRBD1. Germline V gene lookup returns CDR1 SEHNR and CDR2 FQNEAQ (reference sequence). V lost 4 bases to trimming and J lost 3 bases; unmatched junction nucleotides: 6. The CDR3 sequence is 14 residues long. CDR3 amino acids: CASSYAGQVYEQYF. CDR3 DNA sequence: TGTGCCAGCAGCTACGCTGGACAGGTCTACGAGCAGTACTTC.

The CDR3 here is CASSPRPGTGSGGYTF. CDR3 in DNA: TGTGCCAGCAGCCCGCGTCCCGGGACAGGGTCAGGTGGCTACACCTTC. The V call is TRBV5-4, the J call TRBJ1-2; 9 nucleotides line up with TRBD1. This CDR3 comprises 16 residues. The ends lost 4 bases at V and 7 bases at J; junction bases unmatched: 14. Germline values: CDR1 SGHNT, CDR2 YYREEE (reference sequence).

The V gene is TRBV5-6, the J gene TRBJ1-3; no clear D. This CDR3 is 16 amino acids long. Germline CDR1 is SGHDT and CDR2 is YYEEEE. Trimming pared 3 bases from V and 0 bases from J, leaving 13 bases between. CDR3 sequence reads: CASSYITPASGNTIYF. Here the CDR3 DNA reads TGTGCCAGCAGCTACATAACACCCGCCTCTGGAAACACCATATATTTT.

The chain combines TRBV7-2 with TRBJ1-1; D call uncertain. CDR3 length: 15 residues. V was clipped by 4 bases and J by 5 bases, with 17 bases between them. Looked up from germline, CDR1 is SGHTA and CDR2 is FQGNSA. The CDR3 DNA reads as TGTGCCAGCAGCTCCTCATATTTGGGGAGAACTGAAGCTTTCTTT. This sequence encodes CASSSSYLGRTEAFF.

CDR3 sequence reads: CASSIGQQETQYF. In DNA form, the CDR3 reads TGTGCCAGTAGTATTGGGCAGCAAGAGACCCAGTACTTC. The chain is built from TRBV19 and TRBJ2-5; no definite D call. Germline lookup yields CDR1 LNHDA and CDR2 SQIVND (reference sequence). V lost 3 bases and J 2 bases, leaving 7 bases between the germline ends. The CDR3 sequence is 13 residues long.

This chain joins TRBV7-8 and TRBJ2-7; 7 positions match TRBD1. Germline loops: CDR1 SGHVS, CDR2 FQNEAQ. Trimming cost V 1 base and J 7 bases; bases outside gene matches: 10. The CDR3 is 15 residues long. This CDR3 reads CASSLGDRAWGEQYF. DNA for the CDR3: TGTGCCAGCAGCTTAGGCGACAGGGCCTGGGGGGAGCAGTACTTC.

V usage is TRBV28 and J usage is TRBJ2-7; D ambiguous. This CDR3 contains 15 residues. The V gene lost 1 base and the J gene lost 2 bases, with 12 bases spanning the gap. The germline V gene encodes CDR1 MDHEN and CDR2 SYDVKM. This chain's CDR3 is CASSLSGSLTYEQYF. In DNA, the CDR3 is TGTGCCAGCAGTTTATCCGGAAGCCTCACCTACGAGCAGTACTTC.